This is a list of T cell receptor beta chains from one sample in a study of monozygotic twins with inflammatory bowel disease. TCRdb re-called the 5' RACE reads and shows each CDR3 protein once, DNA omitted. In total, the table holds about 210,000 distinct CDR3 sequences. Sequencing used blood. The receptor source for this set is a human donor with ulcerative colitis or Crohn's disease, or a healthy co-twin of an affected twin (not recorded which). CDR3s include the opening cysteine and the closing phenylalanine or tryptophan.

J gene: TRBJ2-7; V gene: TRBV20-1; CDR3 protein: CSARDGVGPTGAYEQYF
J gene: TRBJ1-2; V gene: TRBV20-1; CDR3 protein: CSASTQTANYGYTF
J gene: TRBJ2-1; V gene: TRBV24-1; CDR3 protein: CATSDPGMIVEPINDQFF
J gene: TRBJ1-2; V gene: TRBV9; CDR3 protein: CASSVTLAPNYGYTF
J gene: TRBJ2-7; V gene: TRBV11-1; CDR3 protein: CASSLPSGGLAGGYISYEQYF
J gene: TRBJ1-5; V gene: TRBV7-9; CDR3 protein: CASSQPGGGPQHF
J gene: TRBJ2-3; V gene: TRBV7-6; CDR3 protein: CASSQLGDGSADTQYF
J gene: TRBJ1-4; V gene: TRBV11-2; CDR3 protein: CASSLARQWELFF
J gene: TRBJ1-1; V gene: TRBV18; CDR3 protein: CASSPSSRLSDTEAFF
J gene: TRBJ1-4; V gene: TRBV12-3/TRBV12-4; CDR3 protein: CASSLGMAGGEKLFF
J gene: TRBJ2-3; V gene: TRBV10-2; CDR3 protein: CASRLGGTASTDTQYF
J gene: TRBJ2-1; V gene: TRBV20-1; CDR3 protein: CSARDPRGGADEQFF
J gene: TRBJ2-7; V gene: TRBV5-1; CDR3 protein: CASGRDGDYEQYF
J gene: TRBJ2-7; V gene: TRBV14; CDR3 protein: CASSQERVFSYEQYF
J gene: TRBJ1-6; V gene: TRBV20-1; CDR3 protein: CSARVDSNSPLHF
J gene: TRBJ2-3; V gene: TRBV27; CDR3 protein: CASCSGARPNTQYF
J gene: TRBJ2-1; V gene: TRBV5-1; CDR3 protein: CASSLGAGSYNEQFF
J gene: TRBJ1-5; V gene: TRBV3-1; CDR3 protein: CASSPNSGATQHF
J gene: TRBJ2-1; V gene: TRBV10-2; CDR3 protein: CASSAAHTSNEQFF
J gene: TRBJ2-2; V gene: TRBV11-2; CDR3 protein: CASSFGSNTGELFF
J gene: TRBJ1-2; V gene: TRBV24-1; CDR3 protein: CATRGTGTYGYTF
J gene: TRBJ2-3; V gene: TRBV12-3/TRBV12-4; CDR3 protein: CASSLVGLAGGNTDTQYF
J gene: TRBJ1-5; V gene: TRBV20-1; CDR3 protein: CSASFGRTNSNQPQHF
J gene: TRBJ2-5; V gene: TRBV4-1; CDR3 protein: CASSQASGLATETQYF
J gene: TRBJ1-3; V gene: TRBV6-1; CDR3 protein: CASSVRVSSGNTIYF
J gene: TRBJ1-6; V gene: TRBV12-3/TRBV12-4; CDR3 protein: CASSPNPRSPLHF
J gene: TRBJ1-2; V gene: TRBV7-9; CDR3 protein: CASSPVVPADGYTF
J gene: TRBJ2-3; V gene: TRBV15; CDR3 protein: CATSRDPTSGDTDTQYF
J gene: TRBJ2-3; V gene: TRBV9; CDR3 protein: CASSVVGGGQADTQYF
J gene: TRBJ1-4; V gene: TRBV12-3/TRBV12-4; CDR3 protein: CASSSQGGGEKLFF
J gene: TRBJ1-2; V gene: TRBV18; CDR3 protein: CASSPPMGYYGYTF
J gene: TRBJ1-1; V gene: TRBV29-1; CDR3 protein: CSVGQGGYTEAFF
J gene: TRBJ2-5; V gene: TRBV20-1; CDR3 protein: CSATPEIAETQYF
J gene: TRBJ2-1; V gene: TRBV20-1; CDR3 protein: CSAFSSGSSYNEQFF
J gene: TRBJ1-3; V gene: TRBV20-1; CDR3 protein: CSASSHPAGPGNTIYF
J gene: TRBJ1-1; V gene: TRBV11-2; CDR3 protein: CASSFTRGGTEAFF
J gene: TRBJ2-2; V gene: TRBV5-5; CDR3 protein: CASSSRIEGVAGELFF
J gene: TRBJ2-6; V gene: TRBV20-1; CDR3 protein: CSARMISGANVLTF
J gene: TRBJ2-2; V gene: TRBV12-3/TRBV12-4; CDR3 protein: CASSLGSSMGELFF
J gene: TRBJ1-3; V gene: TRBV6-1; CDR3 protein: CASSAGPQGGNTIYF
J gene: TRBJ1-2; V gene: TRBV5-1; CDR3 protein: CASSLGRTFGYTF
J gene: TRBJ1-6; V gene: TRBV20-1; CDR3 protein: CSARDRGSPLHF
J gene: TRBJ2-7; V gene: TRBV6-1; CDR3 protein: CASSPLGGLYEQYF
J gene: TRBJ1-6; V gene: TRBV7-2; CDR3 protein: CASSFGTGGWSPLHF
J gene: TRBJ2-1; V gene: TRBV29-1; CDR3 protein: CSVADDWEGINEQFF
J gene: TRBJ2-3; V gene: TRBV5-6; CDR3 protein: CASSFISGGAGRDTQYF
J gene: TRBJ1-4; V gene: TRBV6-5; CDR3 protein: CASSYYQETNEKLFF
J gene: TRBJ1-4; V gene: TRBV11-3; CDR3 protein: CASSLFPPGEGEKLFF
J gene: TRBJ2-5; V gene: TRBV12-3/TRBV12-4; CDR3 protein: CASSLESQVGGKTQYF
J gene: TRBJ2-1; V gene: TRBV7-2; CDR3 protein: CASSRTRDEQFF
J gene: TRBJ1-2; V gene: TRBV4-1; CDR3 protein: CASSRASEGYGYTF
J gene: TRBJ2-7; V gene: TRBV12-5; CDR3 protein: CATGDWLAGEQYF
J gene: TRBJ2-7; V gene: TRBV20-1; CDR3 protein: CSARDLVPYEQYF
J gene: TRBJ2-7; V gene: TRBV27; CDR3 protein: CASSYGFGTPEGYEQYF
J gene: TRBJ2-3; V gene: TRBV12-3/TRBV12-4; CDR3 protein: CASSLVVGGRDTQYF
J gene: TRBJ1-1; V gene: TRBV5-1; CDR3 protein: CASSPGQGTAEAFF
J gene: TRBJ2-3; V gene: TRBV4-2; CDR3 protein: CASSPLLAGYTDTQYF
J gene: TRBJ2-2; V gene: TRBV5-1; CDR3 protein: CASSLKGAESGELFF